These T cell receptor beta chains were read from a single sample in a study of blood T cell repertoires in COVID-19. This table comes from immunoSEQ multiplex PCR, and its TCRdb copy is limited to in-frame clones, with some not included. The top ten clones hold less than 3% of a sample with around 28,000 clones, more than 80% of them seen once. The specimen was peripheral blood. The receptors were gathered from a human donor in a cohort sampled during active COVID-19. The CDR3 runs from the conserved cysteine through the conserved F or W. A D gene is named only where the DNA matches it firmly. Size is omitted from some rows. Given values are once, few, many or a class for expanded clones.

>-|TRBV5-5|14|TRBJ1-2|-
CASSPPSNRGGYTF
TGTGCCAGCAGCCCCCCAAGCAATAGGGGAGGCTACACCTTC
>-|TRBV9|14|TRBJ1-4|-
CASSGDIDYEKLFF
TGTGCCAGCAGCGGGGACATTGATTATGAAAAACTGTTTTTT
>few|TRBV4-1|16|TRBJ2-1|TRBD2
CASSLSGLAVINEQFF
TGCGCCAGCAGCCTGTCAGGGCTAGCGGTGATCAATGAGCAGTTCTTC
>-|TRBV6-6|14|TRBJ2-7|TRBD2
CASSRTSGGYEQYF
TGTGCCAGCAGCCGGACTAGCGGGGGTTACGAGCAGTACTTC
>-|TRBV7-9|13|TRBJ1-3|-
CASSLASGGTIYF
TGTGCCAGCAGCTTAGCATCCGGAGGCACCATATATTTT
>once|TRBV4-1|11|TRBJ2-1|-
CASSQGGREFF
TGCGCCAGCAGCCAGGGAGGTCGGGAGTTCTTC
>-|TRBV12-3/TRBV12-4|13|TRBJ2-1|TRBD1
CASSRTGGREQFF
TGTGCCAGCAGTAGGACAGGGGGAAGGGAGCAGTTCTTC
>-|TRBV5-1|18|TRBJ2-1|-
CASSLAGGGGGAYNEQFF
TGCGCCAGCAGCTTGGCGGGTGGTGGCGGGGGCGCGTACAATGAGCAGTTCTTC
>-|TRBV11-3|12|TRBJ2-5|-
CASSSRGETQYF
TGTGCCAGCAGCTCCCGGGGGGAGACCCAGTACTTC
>few|TRBV18|14|TRBJ2-7|TRBD1
CASSPGTGYYEQYF
TGTGCCAGCTCACCCGGGACAGGGTACTACGAGCAGTACTTC
>-|TRBV5-1|15|TRBJ2-1|TRBD2
CASHTIGGAHNEQFF
TGCGCCAGCCACACGATCGGGGGGGCCCACAATGAGCAGTTCTTC
>-|TRBV6-5|13|TRBJ2-5|TRBD1
CASRRTGQETQYF
TGTGCCAGCAGAAGGACAGGGCAAGAGACCCAGTACTTC
>-|TRBV2|10|TRBJ2-7|-
CASILYEQYF
TGTGCCAGCATTTTATACGAGCAGTACTTC
>-|TRBV24-1|15|TRBJ1-1|-
CATSDTRLIGTEAFF
TGTGCCACCAGTGATACCCGATTAATCGGCACTGAAGCTTTCTTT
>-|TRBV7-2|13|TRBJ2-1|-
CASRPYADNEQFF
TGTGCCAGCAGACCCTACGCCGACAATGAGCAGTTCTTC
>-|TRBV2|14|TRBJ1-2|-
CASSNRGQGVGYTF
TGTGCCAGCTCCAATAGGGGCCAGGGTGTAGGCTACACCTTC
>-|TRBV11-3|14|TRBJ2-1|-
CASSLGGTSNEQFF
TGTGCCAGCAGCTTAGGCGGCACTTCCAATGAGCAGTTCTTC
>-|TRBV6-5|13|TRBJ2-3|TRBD1
CASSPRTGYTQYF
TGTGCCAGCAGTCCTCGGACAGGGTATACGCAGTATTTT
>few|TRBV5-6|13|TRBJ1-3|-
CASSFQGRNTIYF
TGTGCCAGCAGCTTTCAGGGCCGAAACACCATATATTTT
>-|TRBV6-1|15|TRBJ1-1|TRBD1
CASSEQGQGLTEAFF
TGTGCCAGCAGTGAACAAGGACAGGGATTAACTGAAGCTTTCTTT
>-|TRBV4-1|17|TRBJ1-2|TRBD1
CASSQIYGQGGRDGYTF
TGCGCCAGCAGCCAAATTTATGGACAGGGAGGAAGAGATGGCTACACCTTC
>-|TRBV7-2|16|TRBJ2-5|-
CASSRITGTRSETQYF
TGTGCCAGCAGCCGGATCACCGGGACAAGAAGCGAGACCCAGTACTTC
>-|TRBV5-1|14|TRBJ2-7|TRBD1
CASSPDRWPYEQYF
TGCGCCAGCAGCCCGGACAGGTGGCCCTACGAGCAGTACTTC
>few|TRBV10-3|13|TRBJ2-7|-
CAITSQILAEQYF
TGTGCCATCACGTCACAGATCCTAGCCGAGCAGTACTTC
>once|TRBV6-4|15|TRBJ2-3|TRBD2
CASSPGGGRSDTQYF
TGTGCCAGCAGTCCGGGCGGGGGGAGGTCAGATACGCAGTATTTT
>-|TRBV19|15|TRBJ1-2|TRBD1
CASTSRTGAHYGYTF
TGTGCCAGTACCTCTCGGACAGGGGCCCACTATGGCTACACCTTC
>-|TRBV29-1|13|TRBJ1-1|TRBD1
CSGRDRADTEAFF
TGCAGCGGCAGGGACAGGGCGGACACTGAAGCTTTCTTT
>-|TRBV6-1|15|TRBJ1-5|-
CASSEPLAYNQPQHF
TGTGCCAGCAGTGAGCCTTTAGCGTACAATCAGCCCCAGCATTTT
>-|TRBV6-4|17|TRBJ2-4|-
CASSAQPQGTGGNIQYF
TGTGCCAGCAGTGCCCAACCACAGGGCACCGGGGGGAACATTCAGTACTTC
>-|TRBV7-3|17|TRBJ2-2|-
CASSPAPDSSNTGELFF
TGTGCCAGCAGCCCCGCGCCAGACAGTTCGAACACCGGGGAGCTGTTTTTT
>-|TRBV5-1|14|TRBJ2-1|-
CASSFYIAGDEQFF
TGCGCCAGCAGCTTCTACATCGCCGGGGATGAGCAGTTCTTC